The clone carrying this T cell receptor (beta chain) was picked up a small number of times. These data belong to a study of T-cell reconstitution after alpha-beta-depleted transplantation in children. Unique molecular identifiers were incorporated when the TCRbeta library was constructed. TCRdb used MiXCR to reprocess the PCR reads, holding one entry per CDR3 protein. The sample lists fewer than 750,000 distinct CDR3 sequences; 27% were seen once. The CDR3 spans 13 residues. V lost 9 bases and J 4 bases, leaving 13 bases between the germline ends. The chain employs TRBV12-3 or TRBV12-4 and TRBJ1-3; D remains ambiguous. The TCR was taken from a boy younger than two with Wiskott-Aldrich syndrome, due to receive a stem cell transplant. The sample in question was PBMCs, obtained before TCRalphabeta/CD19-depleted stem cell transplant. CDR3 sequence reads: CASTRETGNTIYF. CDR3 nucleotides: TGTGCCAGTACAAGGGAAACCGGAAACACCATATATTTT.